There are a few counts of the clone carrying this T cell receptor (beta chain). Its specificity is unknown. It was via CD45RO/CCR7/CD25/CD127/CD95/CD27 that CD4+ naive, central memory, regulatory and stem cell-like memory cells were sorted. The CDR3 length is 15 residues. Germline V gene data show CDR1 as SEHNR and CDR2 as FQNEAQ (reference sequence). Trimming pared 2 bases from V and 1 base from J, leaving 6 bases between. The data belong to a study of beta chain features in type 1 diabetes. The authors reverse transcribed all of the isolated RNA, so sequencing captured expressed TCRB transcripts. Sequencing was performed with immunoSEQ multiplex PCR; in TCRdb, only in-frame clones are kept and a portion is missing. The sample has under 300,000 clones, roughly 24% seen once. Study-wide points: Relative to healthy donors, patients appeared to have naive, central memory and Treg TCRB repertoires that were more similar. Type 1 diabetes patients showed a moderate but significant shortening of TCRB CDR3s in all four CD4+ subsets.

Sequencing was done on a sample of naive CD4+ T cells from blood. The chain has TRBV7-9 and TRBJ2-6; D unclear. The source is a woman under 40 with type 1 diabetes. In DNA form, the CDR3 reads TGTGCCAGCAGCTTAAGCGATTCTGGGGCCAACGTCCTGACTTTC. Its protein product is CASSLSDSGANVLTF.